The entry that follows covers one TCR beta chain sequence. The record originates from a study of blood T cell repertoires in COVID-19. The table came from immunoSEQ multiplex PCR; TCRdb's copy has only in-frame clones and leaves some out. The sample includes 200,000 to 250,000 clones, roughly 84% of them seen just once. CDR3 length equals 18 residues. Germline V gene lookup returns CDR1 LGHNA and CDR2 YSLEER. The ends lost 0 bases at V and 4 bases at J; junction bases unmatched: 15. The TCR originated in a middle-aged woman who had recovered from COVID-19. The sample taken for sequencing was PBMCs or T cells enriched from blood (not recorded which). The chain combines TRBV4-3 with TRBJ2-7; TRBD1 matches at 7 bases. CDR3 DNA sequence: TGCGCCAGCAGCCAAGATAGGGGGCTTTCCGCCAATTCTTACGAGCAGTACGTC. This sequence encodes CASSQDRGLSANSYEQYV.